This is a list of T cell receptor beta chains from one sample in a study of tumor-infiltrating lymphocytes in primary liver carcinoma. Each CDR3 protein gets one entry after TCRdb re-called the multiplex PCR reads with MiXCR. This sample yields around 60,000 distinct CDR3 sequences, of which over 60% are seen a single time; about 40% belongs to the top ten. The sample taken for sequencing was liver tumor tissue from sampling region 4. The receptors come from a man aged 35 to 55 with primary liver carcinoma and hepatitis B virus infection. Each CDR3 is given with its conserved first and last residue. Fields, in order: D gene, clone size, J gene, V gene, CDR3 DNA, CDR3 protein. D genes are given only for firm matches. Only some rows state a clone size, as once, few, many or a class for expanded clones.

>NA|NA|TRBJ2-7|TRBV6-1
TGTGCCAGCAGGGAAAGACTAGTGGGAGTGGGGCAGTACTTC
CASRERLVGVGQYF
>NA|NA|TRBJ2-6|TRBV6-5
TGTGCCAGCAGTTACTCCCCAACGGCTGGGACCAACGTCCTGACTTTC
CASSYSPTAGTNVLTF
>NA|many|TRBJ2-7|TRBV11-3
TGTGCCAGCAGCCCTGGAGAAGGGAACTACGAGCAGTACTTC
CASSPGEGNYEQYF
>NA|few|TRBJ1-2|TRBV11-2
TGTGCCAGCGGTGGGGCAAGGATGAATGGCTACACCTTC
CASGGARMNGYTF
>NA|few|TRBJ2-4|TRBV28
TGTGCCAGCAGTGGGGCGGTGGCCAAAAACATTCAGTACTTC
CASSGAVAKNIQYF
>NA|NA|TRBJ2-4|TRBV6-1
TGTGCCGGCAGTGCCTCAAGGTCTAGCTCTACCAAAAACATTCAGTACTTC
CAGSASRSSSTKNIQYF
>NA|NA|TRBJ2-7|TRBV11-3
TGTGTCAGCAGCTTAATACCCAGCTGTGAACAGTACTTC
CVSSLIPSCEQYF
>NA|NA|TRBJ2-1|TRBV7-9
TGTGCCAGCAGCCCAAGGGGAATTGACAATGAGCTGTTCTTC
CASSPRGIDNELFF
>NA|NA|TRBJ2-7|TRBV7-2
TGTGCCGGCAGCCGGGGCCGACAGGATACCTACGAGGAGTACTTC
CAGSRGRQDTYEEYF
>TRBD2|NA|TRBJ2-5|TRBV12-5
TGTGCTAGTGGTTTGTCTGGACTAGCGGGGGAGACCCACTACTTC
CASGLSGLAGETHYF
>NA|once|TRBJ2-7|TRBV28
TGTGCCAGCAGTCTGGGGGCGCATGTTTCCTACGAGCAGTACTTC
CASSLGAHVSYEQYF
>NA|NA|TRBJ1-4|TRBV11-2
TGTGCCAGCAGCGAGACTCCAGGAGGAACAAATGTAAAACTGCTTTTT
CASSETPGGTNVKLLF
>NA|NA|TRBJ1-5|TRBV7-9
TGTGCCAGCAGCCGGGAGAGCGATCAGCCCCAGCATTTT
CASSRESDQPQHF
>NA|NA|TRBJ1-5|TRBV3-1
TGTGCCAGCAGCCAATCCCCCAGCTCGGCCCAGCATTTT
CASSQSPSSAQHF
>NA|NA|TRBJ2-7|TRBV4-3
TGCGCTAGCAGCCAAGATCGGGAGACTCACTACAAGCAGTACTTC
CASSQDRETHYKQYF
>NA|once|TRBJ2-5|TRBV5-5
TGTGCCAGCAGCCCGAAGACTAGGAGAGAGACCCAATACTTC
CASSPKTRRETQYF
>TRBD1|NA|TRBJ1-1|TRBV4-2
TGTGCCAGCAGCCAAGAGTATGGACAGGGTTTTTGGACTGGAACTTTCTTT
CASSQEYGQGFWTGTFF
>NA|NA|TRBJ2-3|TRBV12-5
TGTGCTAGTAGCCCTGCGGGCAGCACATATACGCAGTATTTT
CASSPAGSTYTQYF
>NA|NA|TRBJ1-2|TRBV29-1
TGCAGCGCCGGGCGAGAGGACTATGGCTACACCTTC
CSAGREDYGYTF
>TRBD2|NA|TRBJ2-2|TRBV7-9
TGTGCCAGCAGGCTAGCGGGAGTCACCGGGGAACTGTTTTTT
CASRLAGVTGELFF
>NA|many|TRBJ2-7|TRBV29-1
TGCAGCGCCCTAGGACCGATCTACGAGCAGTACTTC
CSALGPIYEQYF
>TRBD2|NA|TRBJ2-5|TRBV6-1
TGTGCAAACACCCCCTCTTGGGGGGGTCAAGAGACCCAGTACTTC
CANTPSWGGQETQYF
>TRBD2|NA|TRBJ2-4|TRBV11-1
TGTGCTAACAGCTTTCCCGGGACTAGCGGGACCAAGAACATTCAGTACTTC
CANSFPGTSGTKNIQYF
>NA|many|TRBJ1-5|TRBV5-1
TGCGCCAGCAGCTTGGGTAGCAATCAGCCCCAGCATTTT
CASSLGSNQPQHF
>TRBD1|many|TRBJ1-1|TRBV5-6
TGTGCCAGCAGCTTGGCACAGACAGGGGCTGAAGCTTTCTTT
CASSLAQTGAEAFF
>NA|NA|TRBJ1-2|TRBV7-8
TGTGCCAGCAACTTAAGTACCCCATTGGCCTTTGGCTACACCTTC
CASNLSTPLAFGYTF
>NA|NA|TRBJ2-3|TRBV11-2
TGTGTCAGCAGTGCCAGCACAGAAACGCAGTATTTT
CVSSASTETQYF
>NA|few|TRBJ2-1|TRBV29-1
TGCAGCGCCGCGCCTGACCATTACAATGAGCGATTCTTC
CSAAPDHYNERFF
>NA|NA|TRBJ2-7|TRBV29-1
TGCAGAGCCAAGGGGGTACGGGATTCCCCCTACGAGCAGCACTTC
CRAKGVRDSPYEQHF
>NA|NA|TRBJ1-1|TRBV12-3/TRBV12-4
TGTGCCATCAGTCCCCCCAGGGCAGACACTGAAGCTTTCTTT
CAISPPRADTEAFF
>TRBD2|NA|TRBJ2-1|TRBV27
TGTGCCAGCAGTTTTATAGCGGGAGCTTACAATGAGCAGTTCTTC
CASSFIAGAYNEQFF
>TRBD2|few|TRBJ2-7|TRBV12-3/TRBV12-4
TGTACCAGCAGTCCAGCGGGAGTAAGGAACGAGCAGTACTTC
CTSSPAGVRNEQYF
>NA|NA|TRBJ2-7|TRBV11-2
TGTGCCAGCAGGTCCCATTGTTCCGGGACAACCTACGAGCAGTACTTT
CASRSHCSGTTYEQYF
>NA|NA|TRBJ2-7|TRBV12-3/TRBV12-4
TGTGCCAGCAGTTTAGGTCAGGAGGCCAACTACGAGCGGTACTTC
CASSLGQEANYERYF
>TRBD2|NA|TRBJ2-1|TRBV12-3/TRBV12-4
TGTGCCAGCAGTTCTCGGGGAGGGCCCAATGAGCACCTCTTC
CASSSRGGPNEHLF
>NA|NA|TRBJ2-7|TRBV12-3/TRBV12-4
TGTGCCAGCAGTTTAAGCTGGTCCCCCTACGAGCAGAACTTC
CASSLSWSPYEQNF
>TRBD1|once|TRBJ1-4|TRBV7-9
TGTGCCAGCAGCCTGGGACAGGGTCCGGAAAAACTGTTTTTT
CASSLGQGPEKLFF
>NA|NA|TRBJ2-2|TRBV11-2
TGTGCCAGCAGCTTAGCATTAGGGGGGGCGGACACAGGGGAACTGTTTTTT
CASSLALGGADTGELFF
>TRBD2|once|TRBJ2-3|TRBV4-2
TGTGCCAGTAGCCAAGTGGCGCTTCGAGCGGGAGTGACAGATACGCAGTATTTT
CASSQVALRAGVTDTQYF
>TRBD2|once|TRBJ2-1|TRBV12-3/TRBV12-4
TGTGCCAGCAGTTATGGAATAGCGGGAGCGGCGGATGAGCAGTTCTTC
CASSYGIAGAADEQFF